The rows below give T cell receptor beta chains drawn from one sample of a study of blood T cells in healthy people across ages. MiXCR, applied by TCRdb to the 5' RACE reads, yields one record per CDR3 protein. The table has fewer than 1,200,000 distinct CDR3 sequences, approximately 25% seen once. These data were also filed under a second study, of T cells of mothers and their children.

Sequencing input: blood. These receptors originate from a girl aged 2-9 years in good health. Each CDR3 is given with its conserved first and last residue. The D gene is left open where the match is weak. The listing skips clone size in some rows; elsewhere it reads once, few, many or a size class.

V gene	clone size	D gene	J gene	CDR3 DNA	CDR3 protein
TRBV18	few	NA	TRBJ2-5	TGTGCCAGCTCACAAGGACAGAGAGGAGAGACCCAGTACTTC	CASSQGQRGETQYF
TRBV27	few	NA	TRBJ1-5	TGTGCCAGCAGTCCAATAGTGGGGTCAGATACGCAGCATTTT	CASSPIVGSDTQHF
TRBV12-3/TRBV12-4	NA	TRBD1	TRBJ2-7	TGTGCCAGCACCGTGACAGGGACCTCCTACGAGCAGTACTTC	CASTVTGTSYEQYF
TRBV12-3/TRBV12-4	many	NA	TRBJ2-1	TGTGCCAGCAGCCGATCCTACAATGAGCAGTTCTTC	CASSRSYNEQFF
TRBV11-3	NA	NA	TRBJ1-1	TGTGCCAGCAGCCGAGGGGGGATTTCCATGAACACTGAAGCTTTCTTT	CASSRGGISMNTEAFF
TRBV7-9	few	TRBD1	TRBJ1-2	TGTGCCAGCAGCACCCGGGACAGCGGCTATGGCTACACCTTC	CASSTRDSGYGYTF
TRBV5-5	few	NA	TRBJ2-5	TGTGCCAGCAGCTTGGCCGCCGGGACACTCCAAGAGACCCAGTACTTC	CASSLAAGTLQETQYF
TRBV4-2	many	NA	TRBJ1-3	TGTGCCAGCAGCCAGGATTTTCAACCAGGGATCACCTCTGGAAACACCATATATTTT	CASSQDFQPGITSGNTIYF
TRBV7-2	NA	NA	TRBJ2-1	TGTGCCGCGGGGGACGGGACAGGATACAATGAGCAGTTCTTC	CAAGDGTGYNEQFF
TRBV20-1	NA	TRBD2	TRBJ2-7	TGCAGTGCTAAGAGTAGCGGGAGTCTCTACGAGCAGTACTTC	CSAKSSGSLYEQYF
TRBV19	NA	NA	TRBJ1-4	TGTGCCAGTTTGACCGAGAGGGGGGAAAAACTGTTTTTT	CASLTERGEKLFF
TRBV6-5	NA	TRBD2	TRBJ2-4	TGTGCCAGCATGGGCGGGGGGGCCTACAACATTCAGTACTTC	CASMGGGAYNIQYF
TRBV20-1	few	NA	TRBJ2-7	TGCAGTGCTAGTCTCCAGATGGGGGCCTACGAGCAGTACTTC	CSASLQMGAYEQYF
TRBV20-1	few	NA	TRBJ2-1	TGCAGTGCCCCGCGACCGTTCGGGGAACAGAGGCACTACAATGAGCAGTTCTTC	CSAPRPFGEQRHYNEQFF